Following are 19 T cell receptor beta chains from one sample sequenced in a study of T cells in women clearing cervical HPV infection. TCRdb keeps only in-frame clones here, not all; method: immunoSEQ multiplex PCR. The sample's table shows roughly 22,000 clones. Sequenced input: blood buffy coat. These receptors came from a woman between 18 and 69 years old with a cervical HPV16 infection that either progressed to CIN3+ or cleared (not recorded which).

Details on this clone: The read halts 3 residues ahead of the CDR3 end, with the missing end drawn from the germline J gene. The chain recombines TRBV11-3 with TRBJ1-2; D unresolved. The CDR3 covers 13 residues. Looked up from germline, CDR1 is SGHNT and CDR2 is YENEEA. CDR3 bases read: TGTGCCAGCAGACTGATCAGCACAGATACC. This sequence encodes CASRLISTDT. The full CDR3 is CASRLISTDTYTF.

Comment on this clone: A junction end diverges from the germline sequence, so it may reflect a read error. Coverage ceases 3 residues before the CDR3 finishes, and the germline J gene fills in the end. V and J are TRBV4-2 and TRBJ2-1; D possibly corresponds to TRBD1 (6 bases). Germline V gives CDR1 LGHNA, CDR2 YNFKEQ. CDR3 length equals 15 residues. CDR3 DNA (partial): TGCGCCAGCAGCCAAGACAGTGGGACAAGGAATGAG. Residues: CASSQDSGTRNE. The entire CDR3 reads CASSQDSGTRNEQFF.

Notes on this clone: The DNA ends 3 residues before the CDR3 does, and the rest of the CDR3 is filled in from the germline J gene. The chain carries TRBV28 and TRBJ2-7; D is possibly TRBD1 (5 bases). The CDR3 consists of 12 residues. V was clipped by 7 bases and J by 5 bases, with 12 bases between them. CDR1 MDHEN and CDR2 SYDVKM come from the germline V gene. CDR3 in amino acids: CASNPPGNEQYF. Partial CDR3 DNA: TGTGCCAGCAACCCTCCAGGGAACGAG.

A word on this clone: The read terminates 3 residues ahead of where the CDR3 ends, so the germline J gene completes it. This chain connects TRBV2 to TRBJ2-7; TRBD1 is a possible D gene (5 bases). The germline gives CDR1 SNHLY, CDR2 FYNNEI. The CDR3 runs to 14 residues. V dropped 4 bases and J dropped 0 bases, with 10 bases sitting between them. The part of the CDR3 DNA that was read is TGTGCCAGCAGTGGGCTTCAGGGCTCCTACGAG. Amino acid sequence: CASSGLQGSYE. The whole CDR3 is CASSGLQGSYEQYF.

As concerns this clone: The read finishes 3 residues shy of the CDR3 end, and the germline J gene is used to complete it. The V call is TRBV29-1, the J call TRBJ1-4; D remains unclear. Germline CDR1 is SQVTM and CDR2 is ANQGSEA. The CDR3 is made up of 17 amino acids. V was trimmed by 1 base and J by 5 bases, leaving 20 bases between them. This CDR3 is CSVEGGWVGGENEKLFF. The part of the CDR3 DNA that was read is TGCAGCGTTGAAGGGGGTTGGGTCGGCGGGGAAAATGAAAAA. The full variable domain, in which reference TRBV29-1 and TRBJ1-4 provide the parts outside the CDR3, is SAVISQKPSRDICQRGTSLTIQCQVDSQVTMMFWYRQQPGQSLTLIATANQGSEATYESGFVIDKFPISRPNLTFSTLTVSNMSPEDSSIYLCSVEGGWVGGENEKLFFGSGTQLSVL.

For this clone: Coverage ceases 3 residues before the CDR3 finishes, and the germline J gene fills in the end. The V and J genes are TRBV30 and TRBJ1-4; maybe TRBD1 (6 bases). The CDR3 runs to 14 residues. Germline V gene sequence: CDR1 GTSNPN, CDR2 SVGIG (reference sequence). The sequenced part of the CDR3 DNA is TGTGCCTGGAGCTATAGGGGGGGGAGCTCACCA. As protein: CAWSYRGGSSP. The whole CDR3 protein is CAWSYRGGSSPLFF.

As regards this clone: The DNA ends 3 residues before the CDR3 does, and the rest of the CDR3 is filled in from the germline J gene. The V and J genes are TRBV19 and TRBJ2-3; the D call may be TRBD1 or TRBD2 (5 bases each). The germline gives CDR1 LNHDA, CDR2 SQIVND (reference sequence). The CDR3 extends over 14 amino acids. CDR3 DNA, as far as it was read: TGTGCCAGTAGTACGTCCGTTCAGGGAGAGACG. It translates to CASSTSVQGET. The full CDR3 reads CASSTSVQGETQYF.

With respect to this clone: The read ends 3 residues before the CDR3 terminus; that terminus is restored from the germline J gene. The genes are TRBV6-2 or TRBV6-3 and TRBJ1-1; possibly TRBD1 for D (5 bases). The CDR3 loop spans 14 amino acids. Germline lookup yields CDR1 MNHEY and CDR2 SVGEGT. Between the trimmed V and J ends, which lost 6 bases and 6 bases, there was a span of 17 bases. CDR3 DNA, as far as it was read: TGTGCCAGCAGATGGGGGGGAGAAAAGCCTGAA. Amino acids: CASRWGGEKPE. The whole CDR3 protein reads CASRWGGEKPEAFF.

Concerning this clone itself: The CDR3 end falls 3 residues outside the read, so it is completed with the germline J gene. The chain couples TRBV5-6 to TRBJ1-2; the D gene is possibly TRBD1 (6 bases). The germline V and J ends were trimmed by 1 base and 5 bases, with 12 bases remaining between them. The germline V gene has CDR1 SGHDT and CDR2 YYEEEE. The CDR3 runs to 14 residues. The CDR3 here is CASSLKGTPYGYTF. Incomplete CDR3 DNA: TGTGCCAGCAGCTTGAAGGGGACACCATATGGC.

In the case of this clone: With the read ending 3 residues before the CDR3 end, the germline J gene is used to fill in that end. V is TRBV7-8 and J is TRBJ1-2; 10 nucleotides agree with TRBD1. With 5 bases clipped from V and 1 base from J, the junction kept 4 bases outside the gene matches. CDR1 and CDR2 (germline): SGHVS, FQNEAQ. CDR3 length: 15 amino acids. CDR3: CASSTDRGLNYGYTF. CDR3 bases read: TGTGCCAGCAGCACAGACAGGGGGCTTAACTATGGC. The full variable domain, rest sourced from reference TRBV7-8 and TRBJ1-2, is GAGVSQSPRYKVAKRGQDVALRCDPISGHVSLFWYQQALGQGPEFLTYFQNEAQLDKSGLPSDRFFAERPEGSVSTLKIQRTQQEDSAVYLCASSTDRGLNYGYTFGSGTRLTVV.

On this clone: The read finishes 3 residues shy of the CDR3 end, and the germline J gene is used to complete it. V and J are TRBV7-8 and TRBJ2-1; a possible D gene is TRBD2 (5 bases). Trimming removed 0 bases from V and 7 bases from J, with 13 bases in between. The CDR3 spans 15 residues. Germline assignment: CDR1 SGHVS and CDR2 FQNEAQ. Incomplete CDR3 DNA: TGTGCCAGCAGCTTAGCCCTAGCCCGCCGGAATGAG. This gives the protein CASSLALARRNE. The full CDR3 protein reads CASSLALARRNEQFF.

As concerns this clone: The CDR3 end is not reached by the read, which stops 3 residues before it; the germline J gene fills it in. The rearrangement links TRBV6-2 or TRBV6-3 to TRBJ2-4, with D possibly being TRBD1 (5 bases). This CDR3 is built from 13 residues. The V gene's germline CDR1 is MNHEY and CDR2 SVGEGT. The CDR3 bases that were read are TGTGCCAGCGTACAATCAGGGAACTATGGT. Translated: CASVQSGNYG. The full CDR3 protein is CASVQSGNYGQYF.

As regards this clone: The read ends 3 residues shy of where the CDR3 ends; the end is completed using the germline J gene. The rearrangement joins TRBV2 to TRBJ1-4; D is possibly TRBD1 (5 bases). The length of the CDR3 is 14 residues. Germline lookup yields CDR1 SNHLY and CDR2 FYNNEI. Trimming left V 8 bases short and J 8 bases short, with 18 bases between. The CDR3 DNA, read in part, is TGTGCCAGCCGAGACGGGGGATGGGGGGAAAAA. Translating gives CASRDGGWGEK. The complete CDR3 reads CASRDGGWGEKLFF.

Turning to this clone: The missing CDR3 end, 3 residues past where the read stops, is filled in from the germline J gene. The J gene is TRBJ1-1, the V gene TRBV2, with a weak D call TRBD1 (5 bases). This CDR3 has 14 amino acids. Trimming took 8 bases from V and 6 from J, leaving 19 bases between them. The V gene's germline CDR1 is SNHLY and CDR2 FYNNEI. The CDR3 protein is CASSPQTGFAEAFF. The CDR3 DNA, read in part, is TGTGCCAGCTCTCCCCAAACAGGCTTCGCTGAA.

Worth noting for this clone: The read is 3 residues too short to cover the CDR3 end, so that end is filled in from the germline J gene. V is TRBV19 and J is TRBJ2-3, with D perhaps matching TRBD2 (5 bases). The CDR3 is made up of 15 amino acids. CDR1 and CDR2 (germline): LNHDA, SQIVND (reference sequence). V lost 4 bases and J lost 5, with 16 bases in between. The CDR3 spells CASSRVQAAGDTQYF. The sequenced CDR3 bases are TGTGCCAGTAGTAGGGTTCAGGCCGCGGGAGATACG.

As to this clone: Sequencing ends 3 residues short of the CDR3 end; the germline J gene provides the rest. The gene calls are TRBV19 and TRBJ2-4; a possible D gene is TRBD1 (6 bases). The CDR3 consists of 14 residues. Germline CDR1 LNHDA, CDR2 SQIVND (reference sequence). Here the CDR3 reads CASSAQGLNYGQYF. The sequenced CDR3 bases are TGTGCCAGTAGTGCACAGGGCCTTAACTATGGT.

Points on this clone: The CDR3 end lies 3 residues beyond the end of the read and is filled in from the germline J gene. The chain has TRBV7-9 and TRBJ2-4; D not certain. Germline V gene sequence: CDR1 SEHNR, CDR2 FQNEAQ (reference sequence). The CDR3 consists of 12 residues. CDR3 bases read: TGTGCCAGCGGCACCCTTAACTATGGT. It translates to CASGTLNYG. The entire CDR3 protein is CASGTLNYGQYF.

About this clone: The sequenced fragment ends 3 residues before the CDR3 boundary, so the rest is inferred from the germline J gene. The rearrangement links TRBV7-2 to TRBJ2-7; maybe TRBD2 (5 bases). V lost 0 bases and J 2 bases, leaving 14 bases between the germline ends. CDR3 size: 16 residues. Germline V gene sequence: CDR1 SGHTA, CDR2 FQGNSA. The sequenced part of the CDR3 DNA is TGTGCCAGCAGCTTAGCAATTGGCGGGCCGACCTACGAG. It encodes CASSLAIGGPTYE. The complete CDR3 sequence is CASSLAIGGPTYEQYF.

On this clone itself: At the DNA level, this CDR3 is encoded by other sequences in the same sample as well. CDR3 protein: CASSAGLAGGTQYF. CDR3 DNA (partial): TGCGCCAGCAGTGCCGGACTAGCGGGGGGAACG. This chain connects TRBV10-1 to TRBJ2-3; 14 bases agree with TRBD2. The missing CDR3 end, 3 residues past where the read stops, is filled in from the germline J gene. The germline gives CDR1 WNHNN, CDR2 SYGVQD (reference sequence). The CDR3 loop spans 14 amino acids.